The 3 T cell receptor beta chains given below trace back to one sample, sequenced in a study of blood T cells in healthy people across ages. With a J-beta primer mix and a sample-barcoded 5' primer, a second PCR ran about 6 to 11 cycles. TCRdb recomputed calls from the 5' RACE reads with MiXCR, one row per CDR3 protein. Counted here are around 990,000 distinct CDR3 sequences, under 30% occurring once; the ten biggest clones make up approximately 0.79%. These sequences were also reported in another study, on T cells of mothers and their children.

The sample was blood. The receptors here all came from a girl aged 2 to 10 in good health.

The V gene is TRBV5-1, the J gene TRBJ2-7; the D call may be TRBD1 or TRBD2 (5 bases each). V lost 7 bases and J 10 bases, leaving 21 bases between the germline ends. The CDR3 length is 13 residues. Germline-derived CDR1 and CDR2 are SGHRS and YFSETQ. The CDR3 DNA sequence: TGCGCCAGCGCTCCGGGAATGGGGGTCGGACAGTACTTC. It specifies CASAPGMGVGQYF. Full variable domain (remainder filled in from reference TRBV5-1 and TRBJ2-7): KAGVTQTPRYLIKTRGQQVTLSCSPISGHRSVSWYQQTPGQGLQFLFEYFSETQRNKGNFPGRFSGRQFSNSRSEMNVSTLELGDSALYLCASAPGMGVGQYFGPGTRLTVT.

The rearrangement uses TRBV3-1 and TRBJ1-2, with 7 positions matching TRBD1. The CDR3 runs to 14 residues. Losses at the gene ends were 6 bases for V and 4 bases for J; bases not matched to a gene: 8. CDR1 and CDR2 (germline): LGHDT, YNNKEL (reference sequence). The CDR3 is CASSGGQSVYGYTF. The CDR3 DNA sequence: TGTGCCAGCAGTGGGGGACAGAGCGTCTATGGCTACACCTTC. The full variable domain, its missing parts supplied by reference TRBV3-1 and TRBJ1-2, is DTAVSQTPKYLVTQMGNDKSIKCEQNLGHDTMYWYKQDSKKFLKIMFSYNNKELIINETVPNRFSPKSPDKAHLNLHINSLELGDSAVYFCASSGGQSVYGYTFGSGTRLTVV.

The chain has TRBV29-1 and TRBJ2-5; D might be TRBD2 (5 bases). The better agreement between TRBJ2-1 and the DNA end casts doubt on the J call. CDR1 is SQVTM and CDR2 is ANQGSEA in the germline V gene. The CDR3 extends over 13 amino acids. CDR3: CSVEPSPGSEQFF. The CDR3 DNA is TGCAGCGTTGAACCCTCGCCGGGGTCCGAGCAGTTCTTC.